The 11 T cell receptor beta chains listed next were all sequenced from one sample in a study of shared clonotypes between healthy human individuals. TCRdb's table, derived via immunoSEQ multiplex PCR, lists solely in-frame clones and lacks some. The sample holds a few hundred thousand clones, around three quarters seen once. Material: PBMCs. The origin of the receptors is a woman in her thirties or forties in good health. Some clones in this sample may be carry-over from other donors' samples.

V gene TRBV7-9 combines with J gene TRBJ2-1, with TRBD1 matching over 9 bases. Germline values: CDR1 SEHNR, CDR2 FQNEAQ (reference sequence). This CDR3 has 16 amino acids. V lost 5 bases and J lost 4; bases outside the gene matches: 9. CDR3 sequence: CASSPFLGQGYNEQFF. The DNA of the CDR3 is TGTGCCAGCAGCCCTTTTTTGGGACAGGGATACAATGAGCAGTTCTTC.

Concerning this clone itself: Mismatch with germline at one junction end may stem from a read error. The V call is TRBV6-6, the J call TRBJ2-2, with 8 positions matching TRBD1. The germline V gene encodes CDR1 MNHNY and CDR2 SVGAGI (reference sequence). This CDR3 spans 14 amino acids. The CDR3 loop reads CASSLRQGTVELFF. The CDR3 DNA reads TGTGCCAGCAGTCTAAGACAGGGGACCGTGGAGCTGTTTTTT.

The sample holds one count of this clone. The V and J genes are TRBV11-3 and TRBJ2-1; 9 nucleotides align to TRBD1. Germline trimming cut 5 bases from V and 9 bases from J; bases unmatched to any gene: 11. Per germline, CDR1 SGHNT and CDR2 YENEEA. CDR3 length: 15 residues. The CDR3 is CASSDTGGRWGEQFF. The CDR3 DNA reads TGTGCCAGCAGCGATACAGGGGGCCGGTGGGGTGAGCAGTTCTTC.

This rearrangement joins TRBV15 to TRBJ2-1; 16 positions match TRBD2. Germline CDR1 LNHNV, CDR2 YYDKDF (reference sequence). With 1 base clipped from V and 15 bases from J, the junction kept 6 bases outside the gene matches. CDR3 length: 15 residues. The CDR3 DNA reads as TGTGCCACCAGCAGAGCCGGGACTAGCGGGAGGGCCCCGTTCTTC. It codes for CATSRAGTSGRAPFF.

This clone is a singleton in its sample. This chain uses TRBV10-3 with TRBJ2-1; D may be TRBD2 (5 bases). Germline values: CDR1 ENHRY, CDR2 SYGVKD. The length of the CDR3 is 15 residues. V was clipped by 2 bases and J by 2 bases, with 10 bases between them. CDR3 DNA: TGTGCCATCAGTGAGCGGGGTATAACCTACAATGAGCAGTTCTTC. Translation: CAISERGITYNEQFF.

This chain joins TRBV15 and TRBJ1-5; a possible D gene is TRBD1 (6 bases). V was cut by 5 bases and J by 4 bases, with 12 bases left in between. From germline, CDR1 is LNHNV and CDR2 YYDKDF (reference sequence). The CDR3 is 14 amino acids. CDR3 in DNA: TGTGCCACCAGCGTCATCCAGGGGAATCAGCCCCAGCATTTT. The encoded protein is CATSVIQGNQPQHF. The full variable domain, completed using reference TRBV15 and TRBJ1-5, is DAMVIQNPRYQVTQFGKPVTLSCSQTLNHNVMYWYQQKSSQAPKLLFHYYDKDFNNEADTPDNFQSRRPNTSFCFLDIRSPGLGDTAMYLCATSVIQGNQPQHFGDGTRLSIL.

The rearrangement links TRBV5-4 to TRBJ2-7; 7 bases line up with TRBD2. Germline V gives CDR1 SGHNT, CDR2 YYREEE (reference sequence). CDR3 size: 15 residues. The V segment lost 0 bases and the J segment 6 bases; nucleotides outside the gene matches: 9. The CDR3 spells CASSLAGGTWGEQYF. CDR3 DNA sequence: TGTGCCAGCAGCTTGGCCGGGGGGACGTGGGGCGAGCAGTACTTC.

The chain has TRBV5-1 and TRBJ1-1; tentatively, D is TRBD1 (5 bases). V was cut by 0 bases and J by 5 bases, with 11 bases left in between. Germline CDR1 is SGHRS and CDR2 is YFSETQ. The CDR3 has 14 residues. In DNA form, the CDR3 reads TGCGCCAGCAGCTTGGTGCAGGGCACGACTGAAGCTTTCTTT. Its protein is CASSLVQGTTEAFF.

This clone was recorded once. This chain uses TRBV28 with TRBJ1-1, with D possibly TRBD1 on 5 matching bases. V gave up 3 bases and J gave up 1 base, with 9 bases separating them. Germline V CDR1 and CDR2: MDHEN, SYDVKM. The CDR3 contains 14 residues. The CDR3 nucleotides are TGTGCCAGCAGTTTTAGGCAGGGGAACACTGAAGCTTTCTTT. The encoded protein is CASSFRQGNTEAFF. The complete variable domain, with remaining parts taken from reference TRBV28 and TRBJ1-1, reads DVKVTQSSRYLVKRTGEKVFLECVQDMDHENMFWYRQDPGLGLRLIYFSYDVKMKEKGDIPEGYSVSREKKERFSLILESASTNQTSMYLCASSFRQGNTEAFFGQGTRLTVV.

The rearrangement uses TRBV7-9 and TRBJ2-6; D possibly corresponds to TRBD1 (6 bases). Deletions cut 5 bases from V and 3 bases from J, with 17 bases between. Germline V lookup: CDR1 SEHNR, CDR2 FQNEAQ (reference sequence). The CDR3 is made up of 17 amino acids. The CDR3 nucleotides read TGTGCCAGCAGCCCCACGACAGGCCGGGGTGGGGCCAACGTCCTGACTTTC. Translated, it gives CASSPTTGRGGANVLTF. The whole variable domain, filled in from reference TRBV7-9 and TRBJ2-6, reads DTGVSQNPRHKITKRGQNVTFRCDPISEHNRLYWYRQTLGQGPEFLTYFQNEAQLEKSRLLSDRFSAERPKGSFSTLEIQRTEQGDSAMYLCASSPTTGRGGANVLTFGAGSRLTVL.

V and J are TRBV4-2 and TRBJ2-3; D gene uncertain. The germline V and J ends were trimmed by 0 bases and 1 base, with 8 bases remaining between them. CDR1 and CDR2 from the germline V gene are LGHNA and YNFKEQ. This CDR3 is built from 15 residues. CDR3 sequence reads: CASSQEGIGTDTQYF. The CDR3 bases are TGTGCCAGCAGCCAAGAGGGCATAGGCACAGATACGCAGTATTTT.